The 31 T cell receptor beta chains below come from one sample, sequenced in a study of blood T cells in healthy people across ages (dated by TCRdb to the mid-2010s). Library method: 5' RACE. The instrument given in TCRdb is Illumina HiSeq 2500. The second PCR ran for about 6 to 12 cycles and used a J-beta primer mix along with a sample-barcoded 5' primer. TCRdb handled the public reads itself, with Q25 trimming in fastp and clone calling in MiXCR, and kept productive beta chains. Identical CDR3 proteins give one entry, which carries the most common genes and DNA. The sample table holds 800,000 to 950,000 distinct CDR3 sequences, of which roughly 29% were seen once. The ten largest clones capture roughly a tenth of the sample. Another study also made use of these data, one on T cells of mothers and their children.

The material sequenced was blood. The receptor set was obtained from a woman aged 40 to 50 in good health.

The V gene is TRBV10-3, the J gene TRBJ1-5, with D hard to call. This CDR3 is built from 14 residues. V lost 5 bases and J lost 2, with 10 bases in between. Germline V CDR1 and CDR2: ENHRY, SYGVKD. As DNA, the CDR3 is TGTGCCATCAGTCCTACTCGGGGCAATCAGCCCCAGCATTTT. As protein: CAISPTRGNQPQHF.

This clonotype appeared many times. The rearrangement links TRBV5-1 to TRBJ2-7, with a weak D call TRBD1 (6 bases). The germline V and J ends were trimmed by 2 bases and 4 bases, with 16 bases remaining between them. The CDR3 sequence is 15 residues long. Germline lookup yields CDR1 SGHRS and CDR2 YFSETQ. The CDR3 sequence is CASSFGTRQGYEQYF. The CDR3 nucleotides are TGCGCCAGCAGCTTCGGCACAAGGCAGGGGTACGAGCAGTACTTC.

The J gene is TRBJ2-5, the V gene TRBV11-2; D not certain. CDR3 length: 15 residues. V was pared by 1 base and J by 1 base, with 10 bases between. The germline V gene has CDR1 SGHAT and CDR2 FQNNGV. The CDR3 coding sequence is TGTGCCAGCAGCTTAGTGATGTCACGCCAAGAGACCCAGTACTTC. This encodes CASSLVMSRQETQYF.

This clonotype has a handful of counts. The DNA of the CDR3 is TGTGCCAGCAGTGAATCCCAGGGGCTTCCCCGGTTCTTC. Protein product: CASSESQGLPRFF. The rearrangement uses TRBV6-1 and TRBJ2-1; weak D call: TRBD1 (6 bases). V was clipped by 2 bases and J by 15 bases, with 17 bases between them. This CDR3 is built from 13 residues. Germline values: CDR1 MNHNS, CDR2 SASEGT.

About this clonotype itself: Sequence at one end of the junction differs from germline and may be a read error. The rearrangement links TRBV5-1 to TRBJ2-1; 7 bases agree with TRBD2. CDR3 size: 15 residues. Per the germline V gene, CDR1 is SGHRS and CDR2 is YFSETQ. The CDR3 spells CASSSSGASYNEQVF. CDR3 nucleotide sequence: TGCGCCAGCAGCTCCAGCGGGGCCTCCTACAATGAGCAGGTCTTC.

The chain joins TRBV20-1 to TRBJ2-2, with TRBD1 matching 9 bases. CDR1 DFQATT and CDR2 SNEGSKA come from the germline V gene (reference sequence). This CDR3 contains 14 residues. V shed 2 bases and J 6 bases; nucleotides not matched to a gene: 4. The CDR3 sequence is CSARPGTGPGELFF. CDR3 nucleotides: TGCAGTGCTAGACCCGGGACAGGGCCCGGGGAGCTGTTTTTT.

This clonotype was recorded many times. V and J are TRBV20-1 and TRBJ2-3; TRBD2 agrees at 10 bases. The CDR3 is 19 residues long. CDR1 is DFQATT and CDR2 is SNEGSKA in the germline V gene (reference sequence). Trimming at V came to 0 bases and at J to 7 bases, leaving 19 bases not matched to a gene. The CDR3 nucleotides are TGCAGTGCTAGAGATCGGTTTAGCGGGGGGCCTACCTCCCCCCATACGCAGTATTTT. It encodes CSARDRFSGGPTSPHTQYF.

Comment on this clonotype: A much larger clonotype is one base distant, so this may be a read error. V is TRBV29-1 and J is TRBJ1-2, with D perhaps TRBD1 (5 bases). There are 15 residues in the CDR3. Germline CDR1 reads SQVTM; CDR2 reads ANQGSEA. This chain's CDR3 is CSVEGDGITNYDYTF. The DNA for the CDR3 is TGCAGCGTTGAGGGGGACGGGATCACTAACTATGACTACACCTTC.

V is TRBV15 and J is TRBJ1-4; tentative D call: TRBD1 (5 bases). V gave up 1 base and J gave up 4 bases, with 16 bases separating them. The CDR3 extends over 17 amino acids. Germline V gene sequence: CDR1 LNHNV, CDR2 YYDKDF (reference sequence). CDR3 sequence reads: CATSRGWTPFVNEKLFF. CDR3 DNA: TGTGCCACCAGCAGAGGTTGGACACCCTTTGTTAATGAAAAACTGTTTTTT.

This clonotype was seen ten or more times. The chain combines TRBV20-1 with TRBJ2-7; TRBD2 matches 12 bases. The CDR3 is 14 amino acids. Trimming at V came to 3 bases and at J to 6 bases, leaving 6 bases not matched to a gene. Germline CDR1 and CDR2: DFQATT and SNEGSKA (reference sequence). The CDR3 sequence is CSASLTSGGGEQYF. Written as DNA, the CDR3 is TGCAGTGCTAGCCTGACTAGCGGGGGTGGCGAGCAGTACTTC.

The sample holds a few counts of this clonotype. This chain joins TRBV5-5 and TRBJ1-2, with 7 bases fitting TRBD1. CDR1 and CDR2 from the germline V gene are SGHKS and YYEKEE (reference sequence). This CDR3 is 15 amino acids long. Trimming removed 2 bases from V and 5 bases from J; junction bases left unmatched: 9. CDR3 sequence (DNA): TGTGCCAGCAGCTTAGGGGGACAGAGACATTATGGCTACACCTTC. Residues: CASSLGGQRHYGYTF.

This clonotype was found once. With a much larger clone just one base away, this may be a read error. The rearrangement links TRBV10-3 to TRBJ2-7, with D possibly matching TRBD1 (6 bases). The germline V gene has CDR1 ENHRY and CDR2 SYGVKD. This CDR3 has 12 amino acids. The CDR3 sequence: CAIIGGTYERYF. Written as DNA, the CDR3 is TGTGCCATCATTGGGGGCACCTACGAGCGGTACTTC.

This clonotype was seen ten or more times. The chain links TRBV7-9 to TRBJ2-5, with 9 bases matching TRBD1. The junction had 4 bases not matched to a gene; V was cut back by 4 bases and J by 4 bases. The CDR3 covers 14 residues. The germline gives CDR1 SEHNR, CDR2 FQNEAQ (reference sequence). The CDR3 region is CASSSRTGVETQYF. CDR3 DNA: TGTGCCAGCAGCTCAAGGACAGGGGTAGAGACCCAGTACTTC.

This clonotype came up many times. The chain couples TRBV18 to TRBJ2-7, with D possibly matching TRBD1 (6 bases). This CDR3 comprises 12 residues. Germline V gene sequence: CDR1 KGHSH, CDR2 LQKENI. V gave up 4 bases and J gave up 5 bases, with 9 bases separating them. This chain's CDR3 is CASSQQGNEQYF. The CDR3 DNA is TGTGCCAGCTCACAACAGGGAAACGAGCAGTACTTC.

This clonotype was seen more than once but under ten times. V usage is TRBV3-1 and J usage is TRBJ2-7; 9 nucleotides align to TRBD1. Trimming cost V 5 bases and J 6 bases; bases outside gene matches: 5. The length of the CDR3 is 13 residues. The germline CDR1 and CDR2 sequences are LGHDT and YNNKEL (reference sequence). Here the CDR3 DNA reads TGTGCCAGCAGCGAGACAGGGGGGAGCGAGCAGTACTTC. It codes for CASSETGGSEQYF.

This clonotype was seen only a few times. The V gene is TRBV7-8, the J gene TRBJ2-1; D is perhaps TRBD1 (6 bases). Germline V gives CDR1 SGHVS, CDR2 FQNEAQ. The CDR3 spans 16 residues. The ends were cut back, 5 bases at V and 4 bases at J, with 18 bases in the middle. CDR3: CASSPGNGGVYNEQFF. As DNA, the CDR3 is TGTGCCAGCAGCCCGGGGAATGGGGGCGTTTACAATGAGCAGTTCTTC.

This clonotype showed up just a few times. The chain uses TRBV9 and TRBJ2-1; 13 bases map to TRBD2. Germline values: CDR1 SGDLS, CDR2 YYNGEE. Trimming cost V 3 bases and J 6 bases; bases outside gene matches: 6. There are 16 residues in the CDR3. CDR3 region: CASSGLAGGASNEQFF. The CDR3, as DNA: TGTGCCAGCAGCGGACTAGCGGGGGGAGCGAGCAATGAGCAGTTCTTC.

Ten or more counts support this clonotype. The chain recombines TRBV12-3 or TRBV12-4 with TRBJ2-7; possible D gene TRBD1, 5 bases. V was clipped by 2 bases and J by 5 bases, with 10 bases between them. The CDR3 has 13 residues. The CDR3 coding sequence is TGTGCCAGCAGTTTATGGGGCTTCCACGAGCAGTACTTC. Its translation: CASSLWGFHEQYF.

The V and J genes are TRBV7-9 and TRBJ1-3, with D maybe TRBD1 (5 bases). Trimming cost V 5 bases and J 3 bases, with 11 bases left between them. The germline V gene encodes CDR1 SEHNR and CDR2 FQNEAQ (reference sequence). The CDR3 covers 14 residues. The CDR3, as DNA: TGTGCCAGCAGCCCTCCGGGACGTGGAAACACCATATATTTT. Residues: CASSPPGRGNTIYF.

The chain couples TRBV12-3 or TRBV12-4 to TRBJ2-1; no reliable D call. This CDR3 is built from 12 residues. V was cut by 3 bases and J by 7 bases, with 7 bases left in between. The CDR3 is CASSFGANEQFF. The CDR3, as DNA: TGTGCCAGCAGTTTTGGAGCAAATGAGCAGTTCTTC.

The V gene is TRBV3-1, the J gene TRBJ1-4, with D possibly being TRBD1 (5 bases). Looked up from germline, CDR1 is LGHDT and CDR2 is YNNKEL (reference sequence). This CDR3 is built from 15 residues. Deletions cut 4 bases from V and 8 bases from J, with 17 bases between. The CDR3 DNA reads as TGTGCCAGCAGCCCACGCTGGCAGGGCGCCGAAAAACTGTTTTTT. Protein: CASSPRWQGAEKLFF. Together with reference TRBV3-1 and TRBJ1-4, the CDR3 gives the full variable domain: DTAVSQTPKYLVTQMGNDKSIKCEQNLGHDTMYWYKQDSKKFLKIMFSYNNKELIINETVPNRFSPKSPDKAHLNLHINSLELGDSAVYFCASSPRWQGAEKLFFGSGTQLSVL.

The chain joins TRBV24-1 to TRBJ1-2, with 12 bases that match TRBD1. Germline assignment: CDR1 KGHDR and CDR2 SFDVKD. This CDR3 has 15 residues. V was clipped by 8 bases and J by 8 bases; unmatched bases: 11. Here the CDR3 DNA reads TGTGCCACCAATCAATCCGGGACAGGGGGCTCCGGCTACACCTTC. Translation: CATNQSGTGGSGYTF.

In this sample, this clonotype turned up many times. The rearrangement uses TRBV20-1 and TRBJ2-7; 11 nucleotides agree with TRBD1. V lost 6 bases to trimming and J lost 3 bases; unmatched junction nucleotides: 10. Germline-derived CDR1 and CDR2 are DFQATT and SNEGSKA (reference sequence). This CDR3 comprises 15 residues. The CDR3 nucleotides read TGCAGTGCGGGGACAGGGGGATCGGATTACTACGAGCAGTACTTC. Amino acid sequence: CSAGTGGSDYYEQYF.

The sample holds many counts of this clonotype. The V call is TRBV4-1, the J call TRBJ2-7, with TRBD1 matching over 8 bases. The germline gives CDR1 MGHRA, CDR2 YSYEKL. This CDR3 is built from 15 residues. V trimming: 5 bases; J trimming: 3 bases; junction bases outside the gene matches: 9. The CDR3 region has the DNA TGCGCCAGCAGCGCTCAGGGGGCAGCCCACTACGAGCAGTACTTC. Residues: CASSAQGAAHYEQYF.

This clonotype was counted many times. The chain joins TRBV20-1 to TRBJ2-3; D is undetermined. The CDR3 has 14 amino acids. The germline V and J ends were trimmed by 1 base and 2 bases, with 10 bases remaining between them. Germline V gives CDR1 DFQATT, CDR2 SNEGSKA (reference sequence). The CDR3 loop is CSARGTFNTDTQYF. CDR3 coding DNA: TGCAGTGCTAGAGGCACGTTTAACACAGATACGCAGTATTTT.

The rearrangement links TRBV3-1 to TRBJ2-3; the match to TRBD2 covers 7 bases. J lost 5 bases, V lost 4 bases, and 12 bases had no gene match. The CDR3 has 16 amino acids. Germline CDR1 is LGHDT and CDR2 is YNNKEL (reference sequence). Here the CDR3 DNA reads TGTGCCAGCAGCCCTCGGACTAGTCGATTTCAAGATACGCAGTATTTT. It translates to CASSPRTSRFQDTQYF.

The V call is TRBV28, the J call TRBJ1-5; maybe TRBD1 (5 bases). The CDR3 length is 16 residues. The germline V gene has CDR1 MDHEN and CDR2 SYDVKM. V lost 7 bases and J lost 4, with 20 bases in between. The DNA of the CDR3 is TGTGCCAGCACTCCCCCAGGGAACAAAGAAAATCAGCCCCAGCATTTT. Translated: CASTPPGNKENQPQHF.

CDR3 coding DNA: TGTGCCAGCAGCGGCGAACTAAAGGGGAACGGGGCCAACGTCCTGACTTTC. Its translation is CASSGELKGNGANVLTF. This rearrangement joins TRBV9 to TRBJ2-6; D might be TRBD1 (5 bases). Trimming stripped 3 bases from V and 4 bases from J, with 17 bases between. CDR3 length: 17 residues. The germline V gene has CDR1 SGDLS and CDR2 YYNGEE.

This clonotype was recorded a few times. The chain employs TRBV28 and TRBJ2-7; the D gene is possibly TRBD1 (5 bases). V was clipped by 5 bases and J by 2 bases, with 16 bases between them. Germline lookup yields CDR1 MDHEN and CDR2 SYDVKM. The CDR3 consists of 15 residues. Here the CDR3 DNA reads TGTGCCAGCAGTGCCATGGACAAACCGGCCTACGAGCAGTACTTC. Translating gives CASSAMDKPAYEQYF.

This rearrangement joins TRBV27 to TRBJ1-1; the D gene is possibly TRBD1 (6 bases). Trimming took off 3 bases at V and 7 bases at J, with 27 bases between the two ends. CDR3 length: 18 residues. Germline CDR1 reads MNHEY; CDR2 reads SMNVEV (reference sequence). The CDR3 loop is CASSFRLGGSVIPREAFF. Written as DNA, the CDR3 is TGTGCCAGCAGTTTCCGACTGGGGGGCTCTGTAATCCCCCGTGAAGCTTTCTTT.

CDR3 region: CASSLSRGANEKLFF. Written as DNA, the CDR3 is TGTGCCAGCAGCCTCAGTCGGGGGGCTAATGAAAAACTGTTTTTT. V is TRBV7-8 and J is TRBJ1-4, with D maybe TRBD1 (5 bases). The CDR3 is made up of 15 amino acids. Germline V gives CDR1 SGHVS, CDR2 FQNEAQ. Trimming took off 5 bases at V and 3 bases at J, with 13 bases between the two ends.